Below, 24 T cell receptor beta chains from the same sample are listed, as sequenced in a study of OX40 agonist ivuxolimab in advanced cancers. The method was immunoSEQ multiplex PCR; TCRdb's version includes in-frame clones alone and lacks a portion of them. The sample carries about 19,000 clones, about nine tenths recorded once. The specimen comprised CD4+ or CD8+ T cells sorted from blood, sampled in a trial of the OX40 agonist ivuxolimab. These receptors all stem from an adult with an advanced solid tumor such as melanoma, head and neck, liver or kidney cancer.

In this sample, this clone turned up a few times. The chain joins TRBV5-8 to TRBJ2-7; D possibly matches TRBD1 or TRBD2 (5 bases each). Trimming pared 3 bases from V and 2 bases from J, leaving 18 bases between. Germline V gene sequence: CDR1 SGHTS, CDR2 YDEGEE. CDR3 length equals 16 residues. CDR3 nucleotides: TGTGCCAGCAGCTCCCTCCGGGACCTAGGGCCCTACGAGCAGTACTTC. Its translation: CASSSLRDLGPYEQYF.

CDR3 coding DNA: TGTGCCAGCACCCGGACAGGGGGAAGGACCGGGGAGCTGTTTTTT. Translation: CASTRTGGRTGELFF. The chain carries TRBV27 and TRBJ2-2, with 10 nucleotides matching TRBD1. Germline-derived CDR1 and CDR2 are MNHEY and SMNVEV (reference sequence). J gave up 5 bases and V 7 bases, and 7 bases lay outside the gene matches. The CDR3 runs 15 residues.

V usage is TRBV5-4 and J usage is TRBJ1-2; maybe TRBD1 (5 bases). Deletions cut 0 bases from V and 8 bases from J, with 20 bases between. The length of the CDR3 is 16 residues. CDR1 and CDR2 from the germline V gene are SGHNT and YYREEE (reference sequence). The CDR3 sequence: CASSLEGGGDIWGYTF. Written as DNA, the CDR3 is TGTGCCAGCAGCTTGGAAGGAGGAGGGGATATTTGGGGCTACACCTTC.

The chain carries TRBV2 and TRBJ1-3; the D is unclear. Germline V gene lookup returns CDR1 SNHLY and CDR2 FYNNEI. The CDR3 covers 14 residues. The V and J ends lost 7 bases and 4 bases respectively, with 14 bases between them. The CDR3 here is CASTAGLDGNTIYF. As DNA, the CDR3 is TGTGCCAGCACTGCCGGCCTGGACGGAAACACCATATATTTT.

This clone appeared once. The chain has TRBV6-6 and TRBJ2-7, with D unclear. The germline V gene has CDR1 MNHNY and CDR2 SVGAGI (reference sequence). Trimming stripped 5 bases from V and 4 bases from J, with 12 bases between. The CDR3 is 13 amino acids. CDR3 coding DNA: TGTGCCAGCAGTCACCCGCCCTGGTACGAGCAGTACTTC. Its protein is CASSHPPWYEQYF.

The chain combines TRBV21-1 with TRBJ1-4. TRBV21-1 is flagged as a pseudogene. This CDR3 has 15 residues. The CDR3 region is CASSKRTGANEKLFF. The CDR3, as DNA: TGTGCCAGCAGCAAGAGGACGGGGGCTAATGAAAAACTGTTTTTT.

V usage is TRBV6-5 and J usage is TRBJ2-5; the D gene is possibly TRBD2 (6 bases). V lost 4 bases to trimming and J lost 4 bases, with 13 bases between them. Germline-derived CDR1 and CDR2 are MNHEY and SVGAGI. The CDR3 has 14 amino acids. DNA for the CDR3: TGTGCCAGCAGTTTCGGGAGCCGGGGAGAGACCCAGTACTTC. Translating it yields CASSFGSRGETQYF.

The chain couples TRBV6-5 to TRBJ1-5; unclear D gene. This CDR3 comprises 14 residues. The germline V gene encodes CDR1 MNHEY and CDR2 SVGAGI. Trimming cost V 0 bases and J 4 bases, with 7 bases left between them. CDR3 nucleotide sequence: TGTGCCAGCAGTTACTCTAGTGGGAATCAGCCCCAGCATTTT. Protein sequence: CASSYSSGNQPQHF.

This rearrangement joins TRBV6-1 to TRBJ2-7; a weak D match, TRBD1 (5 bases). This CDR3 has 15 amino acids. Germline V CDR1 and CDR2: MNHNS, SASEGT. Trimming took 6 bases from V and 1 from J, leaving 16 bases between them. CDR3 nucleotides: TGTGCCAGCAGGTTCCACCAGGGTGAGTCCTACGAGCAGTACTTC. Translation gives CASRFHQGESYEQYF.

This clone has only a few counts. The CDR3 loop is CASSTMGGSGETQYF. DNA of the CDR3: TGTGCCAGCAGCACCATGGGAGGAAGCGGGGAGACCCAGTACTTC. The chain joins TRBV7-9 to TRBJ2-5; perhaps TRBD2 as D (6 bases). CDR1 is SEHNR, CDR2 FQNEAQ, per germline (reference sequence). Trimming took off 5 bases at V and 5 bases at J, with 18 bases between the two ends. CDR3 length equals 15 residues.

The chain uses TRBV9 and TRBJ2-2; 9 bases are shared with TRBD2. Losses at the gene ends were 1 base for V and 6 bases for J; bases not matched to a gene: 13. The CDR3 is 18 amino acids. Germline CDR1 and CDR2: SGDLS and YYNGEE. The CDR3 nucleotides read TGTGCCAGCAGCGTATACGGGGATAGCGGGAGATGGGCCGGGGAGCTGTTTTTT. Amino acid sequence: CASSVYGDSGRWAGELFF. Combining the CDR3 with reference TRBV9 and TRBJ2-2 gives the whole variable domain DSGVTQTPKHLITATGQRVTLRCSPRSGDLSVYWYQQSLDQGLQFLIQYYNGEERAKGNILERFSAQQFPDLHSELNLSSLELGDSALYFCASSVYGDSGRWAGELFFGEGSRLTVL.

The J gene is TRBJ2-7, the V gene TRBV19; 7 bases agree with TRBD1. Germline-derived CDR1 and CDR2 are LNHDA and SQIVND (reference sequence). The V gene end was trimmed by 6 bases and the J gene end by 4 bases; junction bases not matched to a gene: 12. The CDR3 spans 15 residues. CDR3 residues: CASSTYLTGLYEQYF. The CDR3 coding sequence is TGTGCCAGTAGCACCTACCTGACAGGGCTATACGAGCAGTACTTC.

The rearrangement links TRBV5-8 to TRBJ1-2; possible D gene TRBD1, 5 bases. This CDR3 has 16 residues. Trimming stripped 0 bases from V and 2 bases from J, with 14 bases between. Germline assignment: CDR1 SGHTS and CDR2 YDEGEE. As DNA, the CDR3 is TGTGCCAGCAGCTTGGCCGGGGGAAACTCAAACTATGGCTACACCTTC. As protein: CASSLAGGNSNYGYTF.

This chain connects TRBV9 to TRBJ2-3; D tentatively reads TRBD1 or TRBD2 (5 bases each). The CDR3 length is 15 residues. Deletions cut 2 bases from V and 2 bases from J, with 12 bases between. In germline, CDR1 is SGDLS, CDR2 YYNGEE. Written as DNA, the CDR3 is TGTGCCAGCAGCGTCTACGGGACCTCCACAGATACGCAGTATTTT. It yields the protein CASSVYGTSTDTQYF.

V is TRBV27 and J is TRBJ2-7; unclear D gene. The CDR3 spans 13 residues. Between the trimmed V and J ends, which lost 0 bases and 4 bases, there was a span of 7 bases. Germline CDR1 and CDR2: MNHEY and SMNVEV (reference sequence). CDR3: CASSLSGKYEQYF. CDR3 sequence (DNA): TGTGCCAGCAGTTTATCGGGGAAGTACGAGCAGTACTTC.

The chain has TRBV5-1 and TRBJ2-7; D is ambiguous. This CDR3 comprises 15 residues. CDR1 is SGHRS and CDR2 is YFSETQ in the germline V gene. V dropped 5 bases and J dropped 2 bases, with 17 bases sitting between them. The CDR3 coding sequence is TGCGCCAGCAGTCCTAGGACGTATGGCCCCTACGAGCAGTACTTC. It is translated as CASSPRTYGPYEQYF.

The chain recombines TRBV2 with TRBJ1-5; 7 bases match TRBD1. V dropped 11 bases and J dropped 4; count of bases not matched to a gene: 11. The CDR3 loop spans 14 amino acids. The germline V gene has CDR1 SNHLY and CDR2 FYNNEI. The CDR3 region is CAGQQAGGNQPQHF. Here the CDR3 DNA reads TGTGCCGGGCAGCAAGCAGGGGGAAATCAGCCCCAGCATTTT.

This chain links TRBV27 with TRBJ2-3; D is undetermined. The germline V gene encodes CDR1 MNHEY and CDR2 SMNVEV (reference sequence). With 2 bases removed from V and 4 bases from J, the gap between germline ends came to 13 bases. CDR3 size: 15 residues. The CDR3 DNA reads TGTGCCAGCAGTTTAAGTGGTCTCTTGGCAGATACGCAGTATTTT. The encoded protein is CASSLSGLLADTQYF.

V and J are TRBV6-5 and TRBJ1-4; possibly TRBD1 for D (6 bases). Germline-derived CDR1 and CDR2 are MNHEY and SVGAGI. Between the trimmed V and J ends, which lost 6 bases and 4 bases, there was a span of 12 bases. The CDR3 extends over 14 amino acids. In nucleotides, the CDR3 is TGTGCCAGCAGGTCAGGGGTGCTTAATGAAAAACTGTTTTTT. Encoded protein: CASRSGVLNEKLFF.

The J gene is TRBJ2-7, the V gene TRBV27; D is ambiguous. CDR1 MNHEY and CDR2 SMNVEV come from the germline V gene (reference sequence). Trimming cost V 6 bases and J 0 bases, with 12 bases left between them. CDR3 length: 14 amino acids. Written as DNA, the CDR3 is TGTGCCAGCAGAAAATCGACCAGCTCCTACGAGCAGTACTTC. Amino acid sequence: CASRKSTSSYEQYF.

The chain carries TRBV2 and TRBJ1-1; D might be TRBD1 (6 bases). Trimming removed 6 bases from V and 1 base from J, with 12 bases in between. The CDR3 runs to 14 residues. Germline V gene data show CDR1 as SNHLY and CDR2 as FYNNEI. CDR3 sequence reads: CASRWLGGNTEAFF. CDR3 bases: TGTGCCAGCAGGTGGTTAGGGGGGAACACTGAAGCTTTCTTT.

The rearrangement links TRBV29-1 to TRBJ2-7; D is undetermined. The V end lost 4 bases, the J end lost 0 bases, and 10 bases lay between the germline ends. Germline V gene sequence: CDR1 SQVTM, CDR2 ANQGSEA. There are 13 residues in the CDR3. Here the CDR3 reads CSVGSRNSYEQYF. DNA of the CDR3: TGCAGCGTTGGGTCGCGTAACTCCTACGAGCAGTACTTC.

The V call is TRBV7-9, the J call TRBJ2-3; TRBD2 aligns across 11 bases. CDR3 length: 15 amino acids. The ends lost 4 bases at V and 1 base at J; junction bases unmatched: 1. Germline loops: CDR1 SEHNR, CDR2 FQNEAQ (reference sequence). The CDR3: CASSSGLAGTDTQYF. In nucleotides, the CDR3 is TGTGCCAGCAGCTCGGGACTAGCGGGCACAGATACGCAGTATTTT.

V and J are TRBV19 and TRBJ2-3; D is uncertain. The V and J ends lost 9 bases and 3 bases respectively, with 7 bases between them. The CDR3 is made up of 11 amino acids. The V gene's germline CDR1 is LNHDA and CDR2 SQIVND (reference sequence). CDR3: CASALTDTQYF. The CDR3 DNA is TGTGCCAGCGCCCTTACAGATACGCAGTATTTT.